This paragraph covers one TCR beta chain sequence. The CDR3 end falls 3 residues outside the read, so it is completed with the germline J gene. Profiled with immunoSEQ multiplex PCR; TCRdb holds only in-frame clones, not every one. The sample holds almost 20,000 clones. The germline gives CDR1 SGHVS, CDR2 FQNEAQ. Trimming pared 1 base from V and 4 bases from J, leaving 10 bases between. There are 14 residues in the CDR3. These data originate in a study of T cells in women clearing cervical HPV infection. About the research overall: No precancer developed; the control's incident HPV16 infection cleared within 12 months. HLA type could not be excluded as a confounder.

The rearrangement joins TRBV7-8 to TRBJ2-5; D remains unclear. The receptor was isolated from a woman between 18 and 75 years old with a cervical HPV16 infection that either progressed to CIN3+ or cleared (not recorded which). The sequenced sample was blood buffy coat. The CDR3 sequence is CASSLVWAPETQYF. Partial CDR3 DNA: TGTGCCAGCAGCTTAGTTTGGGCCCCAGAGACC.